This T cell receptor beta chain was recorded in a study of shared clonotypes between healthy human individuals. Study-wide context: Researchers assigned three CD4 naive, three CD4 memory, two CD8 naive and one CD8 memory plate to each donor.

A note on this clone: Its antigen is as yet unknown.

Naive-designated CD8 cells lacked CD45RO, were positively enriched for CCR7, and omitted terminally differentiated effector memory CD45RA+ cells. Healthy and HIV-negative, the adult donors had no recent acute infections or vaccinations. Repertoires were generated with immunoSEQ multiplex PCR, while TCRdb's copy carries only in-frame clones and drops some. Of approximately 590,000 clones listed, roughly 95% were seen once; the top ten hold 0.11%. Study conclusions and caveats: Between a few donors, naive CD4 clonotypes were shared at a level of around 5.1%. Rarefaction analysis demonstrated incomplete sorted-subset sequencing notwithstanding large depth.

CDR3 size: 15 residues. Germline CDR1 reads SGHAT; CDR2 reads FQNNGV. The V and J ends lost 4 bases and 5 bases respectively, with 17 bases between them. Specimen: naive CD8+ T cells sorted from blood. This TCR was recovered from a woman aged 25-40 years in good health. The chain uses TRBV11-2 and TRBJ2-5; D might be TRBD1 (5 bases). CDR3 DNA: TGTGCCAGCAGCTGGGGCGCTCATCACGGGGAGACCCAGTACTTC. Amino acids: CASSWGAHHGETQYF.